The 20 T cell receptor beta chains reported below all come from one sample, sequenced in a study of T cells in women clearing cervical HPV infection. Method: immunoSEQ multiplex PCR; TCRdb's copy keeps in-frame clones and lacks some. This table lists roughly 32,000 clones. The specimen sequenced was blood buffy coat. The receptors were gathered from a woman aged 18-70 years with a cervical HPV16 infection that either progressed to CIN3+ or cleared (not recorded which).

Turning to this clone: The CDR3 goes on 3 residues after the read ends, and that part is filled in from the germline J gene. V is TRBV20-1 and J is TRBJ2-3, with D tentatively TRBD2 (6 bases). CDR3 length: 16 residues. Germline loops: CDR1 DFQATT, CDR2 SNEGSKA (reference sequence). Trimming left V 0 bases short and J 0 bases short, with 13 bases between. The sequenced CDR3 bases are TGCAGTGCTAGAGACCCCCTAGGGACTAGCACAGATACG. This sequence encodes CSARDPLGTSTDT. The complete CDR3 protein is CSARDPLGTSTDTQYF.

Comments on this clone: Read coverage stops 3 residues before the CDR3 terminus; the germline J gene supplies the remainder. The chain joins TRBV19 to TRBJ1-1; D remains ambiguous. The CDR3 covers 11 residues. Between the trimmed V and J ends, which lost 3 bases and 4 bases, there was a span of 3 bases. Germline V gives CDR1 LNHDA, CDR2 SQIVND (reference sequence). CDR3 bases read: TGTGCCAGTAGTATCTTCACTGAA. The encoded protein is CASSIFTE. The full CDR3 reads CASSIFTEAFF.

As regards this clone: The sequence runs out 3 residues before the end of the CDR3; the remainder is reconstructed from the germline J gene. This chain uses TRBV7-2 with TRBJ1-3, with D tentatively TRBD1 (6 bases). The CDR3 extends over 15 amino acids. CDR1 and CDR2 from the germline V gene are SGHTA and FQGNSA. Trimming took off 5 bases at V and 2 bases at J, with 13 bases between the two ends. The CDR3: CASSPYRVPGNTIYF. CDR3 DNA (partial): TGTGCCAGCAGCCCCTACAGGGTCCCTGGAAACACC.

About this clone: The CDR3 end lies 3 residues beyond the end of the read and is filled in from the germline J gene. The chain couples TRBV30 to TRBJ2-2; the match to TRBD2 covers 13 bases. V shed 4 bases, J shed 6 bases, and the junction held 5 bases outside the gene matches. From germline, CDR1 is GTSNPN and CDR2 SVGIG (reference sequence). The CDR3 contains 15 residues. The CDR3 is CAWTPGLAGSGELFF. The sequenced part of the CDR3 DNA is TGTGCCTGGACACCGGGACTAGCGGGATCCGGGGAG.

Concerning this clone itself: The read ends 3 residues early relative to the CDR3; the germline J gene fills the gap. The J gene is TRBJ2-7, the V gene TRBV7-2, with TRBD1 matching 9 bases. Germline-derived CDR1 and CDR2 are SGHTA and FQGNSA. This CDR3 contains 13 residues. With 5 bases clipped from V and 6 bases from J, the junction kept 5 bases outside the gene matches. The CDR3: CASSARDRAEQYF. The sequenced CDR3 bases are TGTGCCAGCAGCGCCCGGGACAGGGCCGAG.

Turning to this clone: Read coverage stops 3 residues before the CDR3 terminus; the germline J gene supplies the remainder. J is TRBJ2-3 and V is TRBV5-6; D call uncertain. The germline CDR1 and CDR2 sequences are SGHDT and YYEEEE. V was cut by 0 bases and J by 0 bases, with 8 bases left in between. This CDR3 comprises 15 residues. Incomplete CDR3 DNA: TGTGCCAGCAGCTTGGGTATAGCTAGCACAGATACG. This encodes CASSLGIASTDT. The whole CDR3 protein reads CASSLGIASTDTQYF. The entire variable domain, with the rest obtained from reference TRBV5-6 and TRBJ2-3, is as follows: DAGVTQSPTHLIKTRGQQVTLRCSPKSGHDTVSWYQQALGQGPQFIFQYYEEEERQRGNFPDRFSGHQFPNYSSELNVNALLLGDSALYLCASSLGIASTDTQYFGPGTRLTVL.

On this clone itself: The read falls 3 residues short of the CDR3 end, and the missing part is taken from the germline J gene. This chain uses TRBV7-6 with TRBJ1-2; 7 nucleotides agree with TRBD1. The CDR3 is 14 residues long. CDR1 SGHVS and CDR2 FNYEAQ come from the germline V gene. The chain's CDR3 is CASSPNKKQGGYTF. The part of the CDR3 DNA that was read is TGTGCCAGCAGCCCGAACAAGAAACAGGGGGGC.

Regarding this clone: The read is 3 residues too short to cover the CDR3 end, so that end is filled in from the germline J gene. The chain combines TRBV10-3 with TRBJ2-1, with 9 bases that match TRBD1. Per germline, CDR1 ENHRY and CDR2 SYGVKD. Trimming at V came to 0 bases and at J to 4 bases, leaving 4 bases not matched to a gene. This CDR3 region has 16 residues. The CDR3 DNA, read in part, is TGTGCCATCAGTGAGTCAGGGACAGGGAGGTACAATGAG. This gives the protein CAISESGTGRYNE. In full, the CDR3 reads CAISESGTGRYNEQFF.

This CDR3 is CASSLEWAGGKETQYF. CDR3 DNA (partial): TGTGCCAGCAGCTTGGAGTGGGCAGGGGGAAAAGAGACC. This chain links TRBV5-4 with TRBJ2-5; 7 nucleotides line up with TRBD1. The read ends 3 residues early relative to the CDR3; the germline J gene fills the gap. CDR1 SGHNT and CDR2 YYREEE come from the germline V gene (reference sequence). The CDR3 extends over 16 amino acids. V gave up 0 bases and J gave up 3 bases; unmatched junction bases: 8.

CDR3 residues: CASSLVKGYEQYF. The part of the CDR3 DNA that was read is TGTGCCAGCAGCTTAGTAAAAGGCTACGAG. The chain couples TRBV5-6 to TRBJ2-7; D is uncertain. The CDR3 end lies 3 residues beyond the end of the read and is filled in from the germline J gene. The CDR3 is 13 residues long. V shed 2 bases and J shed 3 bases, with 9 bases lying between them. Looked up from germline, CDR1 is SGHDT and CDR2 is YYEEEE. Combining the CDR3 with reference TRBV5-6 and TRBJ2-7 gives the whole variable domain DAGVTQSPTHLIKTRGQQVTLRCSPKSGHDTVSWYQQALGQGPQFIFQYYEEEERQRGNFPDRFSGHQFPNYSSELNVNALLLGDSALYLCASSLVKGYEQYFGPGTRLTVT.

Turning to this clone: The read ends 3 residues early relative to the CDR3; the germline J gene fills the gap. This chain uses TRBV30 with TRBJ2-3; 9 bases fit TRBD2. Germline loops: CDR1 GTSNPN, CDR2 SVGIG (reference sequence). The length of the CDR3 is 13 residues. CDR3 DNA, as far as it was read: TGTGCCTGGGATGGTAGCGGGAGTGAGACG. It codes for CAWDGSGSET. The entire CDR3 reads CAWDGSGSETQYF.

Points on this clone: The observed sequence ends 3 residues before the CDR3 terminus, with the missing tail filled in from the germline J gene. The chain has TRBV19 and TRBJ1-2, with D unclear. This CDR3 comprises 14 residues. CDR1 and CDR2 (germline): LNHDA, SQIVND (reference sequence). The CDR3 here is CASRRSGDAYDYTF. CDR3 DNA, as far as it was read: TGTGCCAGTAGACGGAGCGGGGATGCCTACGAC.

To note about this clone: The read is 3 residues too short to cover the CDR3 end, so that end is filled in from the germline J gene. The chain combines TRBV18 with TRBJ2-7; 8 positions match TRBD1. This CDR3 contains 15 residues. The germline gives CDR1 KGHSH, CDR2 LQKENI. V dropped 1 base and J dropped 2; count of bases not matched to a gene: 4. The CDR3 spells CASSPRQGTAYEQYF. The covered CDR3 bases are TGTGCCAGCTCACCACGACAGGGGACAGCCTACGAG.

Points on this clone: Read data end 3 residues before the CDR3 end; the end is taken from the germline J gene. The rearrangement joins TRBV12-3 or TRBV12-4 to TRBJ2-7; tentative D call: TRBD2 (6 bases). The V end was cut by 4 bases, the J end by 4 bases, with 14 bases between. The CDR3 runs to 14 residues. The CDR3 loop reads CASSSGLPNYEQYF. The CDR3 bases that were read are TGTGCCAGCAGTTCGGGACTCCCGAATTACGAG.

This clone is labeled medium-sized (0.01 to 0.1%) based on frequency. CDR3 DNA (partial): TGCAGTGCTAGAGAATTTACTAGCGGAAACACCGGGGAG. It is translated as CSAREFTSGNTGE. The CDR3 in full is CSAREFTSGNTGELFF. The chain carries TRBV20-1 and TRBJ2-2; 8 bases are a match to TRBD2. The CDR3 end lies 3 residues beyond the end of the read and is filled in from the germline J gene. Germline V gene lookup returns CDR1 DFQATT and CDR2 SNEGSKA (reference sequence). Trimming cost V 0 bases and J 2 bases; bases outside gene matches: 5. The CDR3 is 16 residues long.

With respect to this clone: The read falls 3 residues short of the CDR3 end, and the missing part is taken from the germline J gene. The chain carries TRBV20-1 and TRBJ1-1; 10 bases are a match to TRBD1. In germline, CDR1 is DFQATT, CDR2 SNEGSKA (reference sequence). This CDR3 spans 14 amino acids. CDR3 region: CSATTGGTPTEAFF. CDR3 DNA, as far as it was read: TGCAGTGCTACGACAGGGGGCACACCAACCGAA.

Points on this clone: The read finishes 3 residues shy of the CDR3 end, and the germline J gene is used to complete it. This chain links TRBV5-1 with TRBJ2-7, with D perhaps matching TRBD1 (6 bases). This CDR3 contains 13 residues. Deletions cut 4 bases from V and 3 bases from J, with 11 bases between. The germline V gene has CDR1 SGHRS and CDR2 YFSETQ. The CDR3 spells CASSPGQYYEQYF. Incomplete CDR3 DNA: TGCGCCAGCAGCCCCGGACAGTACTACGAG.

Turning to this clone: The CDR3 end is not reached by the read, which stops 3 residues before it; the germline J gene fills it in. The chain combines TRBV7-2 with TRBJ1-6, with TRBD1 matching 10 bases. From germline, CDR1 is SGHTA and CDR2 FQGNSA. This CDR3 has 16 amino acids. After removal of 0 bases from V and 4 bases from J, the junction contained 0 bases not matched to a gene. CDR3: CASSLAGQGYNSPLHF. Partial CDR3 DNA: TGTGCCAGCAGCTTAGCGGGACAGGGGTATAATTCACCC.

With respect to this clone: The read gets to within 3 residues of the CDR3 end, and the germline J gene fills in the rest. The chain couples TRBV6-2 or TRBV6-3 to TRBJ1-1; perhaps TRBD1 as D (5 bases). The V end was cut by 4 bases, the J end by 1 base, with 7 bases between. The CDR3 is made up of 13 amino acids. Germline loops: CDR1 MNHEY, CDR2 SVGEGT. CDR3 sequence reads: CASSLQGNTEAFF. CDR3 DNA, as far as it was read: TGTGCCAGCAGTTTGCAGGGGAACACTGAA.

Note on this clone: Coverage ceases 3 residues before the CDR3 finishes, and the germline J gene fills in the end. This chain connects TRBV20-1 to TRBJ1-6; D possibly corresponds to TRBD1 (6 bases). CDR3 length: 15 amino acids. V lost 2 bases and J lost 5, with 13 bases in between. Per germline, CDR1 DFQATT and CDR2 SNEGSKA (reference sequence). The part of the CDR3 DNA that was read is TGCAGTGCTAGAACCCGGGACAAGAATAATTCACCC. Protein: CSARTRDKNNSP. The whole CDR3 protein is CSARTRDKNNSPLHF.